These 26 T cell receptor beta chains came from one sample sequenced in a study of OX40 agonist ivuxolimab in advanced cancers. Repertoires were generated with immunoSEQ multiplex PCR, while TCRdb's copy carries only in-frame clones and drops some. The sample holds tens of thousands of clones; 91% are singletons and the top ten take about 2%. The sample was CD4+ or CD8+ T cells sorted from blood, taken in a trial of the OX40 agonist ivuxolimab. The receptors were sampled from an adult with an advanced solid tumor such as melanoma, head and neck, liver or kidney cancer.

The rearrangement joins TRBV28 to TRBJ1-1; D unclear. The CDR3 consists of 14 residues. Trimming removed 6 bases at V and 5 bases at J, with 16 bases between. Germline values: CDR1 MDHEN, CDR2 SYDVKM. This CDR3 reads CASSPFATGTEAFF. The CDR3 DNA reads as TGTGCCAGCAGCCCGTTCGCCACGGGGACTGAAGCTTTCTTT. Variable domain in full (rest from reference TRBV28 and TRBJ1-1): DVKVTQSSRYLVKRTGEKVFLECVQDMDHENMFWYRQDPGLGLRLIYFSYDVKMKEKGDIPEGYSVSREKKERFSLILESASTNQTSMYLCASSPFATGTEAFFGQGTRLTVV.

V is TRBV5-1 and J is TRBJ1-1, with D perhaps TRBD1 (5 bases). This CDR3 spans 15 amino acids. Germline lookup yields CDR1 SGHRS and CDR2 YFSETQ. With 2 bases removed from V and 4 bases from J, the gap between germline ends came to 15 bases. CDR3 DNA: TGCGCCAGCAGCTTATCTGGCAGCGGGGCCACTGAAGCTTTCTTT. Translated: CASSLSGSGATEAFF. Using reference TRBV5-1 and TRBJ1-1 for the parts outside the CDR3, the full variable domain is KAGVTQTPRYLIKTRGQQVTLSCSPISGHRSVSWYQQTPGQGLQFLFEYFSETQRNKGNFPGRFSGRQFSNSRSEMNVSTLELGDSALYLCASSLSGSGATEAFFGQGTRLTVV.

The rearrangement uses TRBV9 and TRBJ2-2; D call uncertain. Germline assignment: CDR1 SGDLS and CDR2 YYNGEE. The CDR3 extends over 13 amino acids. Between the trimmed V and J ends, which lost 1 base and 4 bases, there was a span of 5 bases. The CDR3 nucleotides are TGTGCCAGCAGCGTATACTCCACCGGGGAGCTGTTTTTT. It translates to CASSVYSTGELFF.

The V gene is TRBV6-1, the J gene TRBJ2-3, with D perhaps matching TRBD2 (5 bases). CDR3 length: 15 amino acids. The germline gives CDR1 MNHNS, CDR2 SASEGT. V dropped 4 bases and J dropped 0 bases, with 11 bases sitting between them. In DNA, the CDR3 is TGTGCCAGCAGTGGAATGGCGGGCAGCACAGATACGCAGTATTTT. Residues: CASSGMAGSTDTQYF.

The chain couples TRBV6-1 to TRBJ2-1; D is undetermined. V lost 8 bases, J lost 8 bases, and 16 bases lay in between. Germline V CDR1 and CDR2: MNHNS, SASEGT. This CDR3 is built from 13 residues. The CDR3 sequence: CASYFPGGDEQFF. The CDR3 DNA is TGTGCCAGCTACTTTCCTGGTGGGGATGAGCAGTTCTTC.

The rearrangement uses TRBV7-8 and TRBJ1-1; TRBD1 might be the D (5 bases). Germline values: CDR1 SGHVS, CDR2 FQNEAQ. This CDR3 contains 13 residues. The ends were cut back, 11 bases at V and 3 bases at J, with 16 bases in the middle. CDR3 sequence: CADTTSGDTEAFF. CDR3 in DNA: TGTGCCGACACTACTTCGGGGGACACTGAAGCTTTCTTT.

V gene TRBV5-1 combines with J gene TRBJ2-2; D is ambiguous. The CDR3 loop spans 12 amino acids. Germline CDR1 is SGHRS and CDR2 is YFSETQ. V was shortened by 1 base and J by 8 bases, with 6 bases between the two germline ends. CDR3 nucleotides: TGCGCCAGCAGCTTGTATTCTGGGGAGCTGTTTTTT. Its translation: CASSLYSGELFF.

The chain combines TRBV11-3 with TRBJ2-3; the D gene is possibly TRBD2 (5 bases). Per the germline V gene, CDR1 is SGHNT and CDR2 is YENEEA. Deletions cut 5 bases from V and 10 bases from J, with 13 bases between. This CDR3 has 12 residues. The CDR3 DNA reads TGTGCCAGCAGCCTGGGAGTGCAAGCGCAGTATTTT. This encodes CASSLGVQAQYF.

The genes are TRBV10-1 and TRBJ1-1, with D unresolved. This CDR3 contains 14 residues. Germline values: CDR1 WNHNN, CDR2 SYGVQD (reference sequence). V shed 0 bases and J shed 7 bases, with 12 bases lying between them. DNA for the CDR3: TGCGCCAGCAGTGAGTCGGGTACACCTATTGAAGCTTTCTTT. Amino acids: CASSESGTPIEAFF.

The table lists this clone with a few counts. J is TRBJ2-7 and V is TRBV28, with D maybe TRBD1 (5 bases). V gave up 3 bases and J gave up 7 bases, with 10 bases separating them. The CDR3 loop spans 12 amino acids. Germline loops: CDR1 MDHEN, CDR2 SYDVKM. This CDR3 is CASSFQGREQYF. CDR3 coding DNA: TGTGCCAGCAGTTTTCAGGGAAGGGAGCAGTACTTC.

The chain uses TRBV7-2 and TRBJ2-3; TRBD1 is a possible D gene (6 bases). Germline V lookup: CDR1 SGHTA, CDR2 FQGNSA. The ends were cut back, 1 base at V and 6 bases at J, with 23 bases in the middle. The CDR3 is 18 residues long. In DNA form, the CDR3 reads TGTGCCAGCAGCTTAGTCTATGGGGGCCGGGCCCTCAAGGATACGCAGTATTTT. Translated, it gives CASSLVYGGRALKDTQYF.

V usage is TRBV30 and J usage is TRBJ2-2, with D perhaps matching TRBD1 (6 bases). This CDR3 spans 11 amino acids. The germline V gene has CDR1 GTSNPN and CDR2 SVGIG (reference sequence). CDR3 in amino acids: CAYTGTGELFF. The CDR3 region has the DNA TGTGCTTACACAGGGACCGGGGAGCTGTTTTTT.

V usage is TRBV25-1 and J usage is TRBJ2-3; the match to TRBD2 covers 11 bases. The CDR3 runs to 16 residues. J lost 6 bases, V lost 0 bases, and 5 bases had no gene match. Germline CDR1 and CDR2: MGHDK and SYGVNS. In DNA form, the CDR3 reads TGTGCCAGCAGTGAATATGGTAGCGGGAGGGCGGATACGCAGTATTTT. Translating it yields CASSEYGSGRADTQYF.

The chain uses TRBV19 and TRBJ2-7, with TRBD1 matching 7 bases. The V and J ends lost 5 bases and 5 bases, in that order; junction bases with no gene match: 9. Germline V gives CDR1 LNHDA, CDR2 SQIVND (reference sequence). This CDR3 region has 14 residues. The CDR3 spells CASSPRTGPNEQYF. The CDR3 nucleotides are TGTGCCAGTAGTCCACGGACAGGCCCCAACGAGCAGTACTTC.

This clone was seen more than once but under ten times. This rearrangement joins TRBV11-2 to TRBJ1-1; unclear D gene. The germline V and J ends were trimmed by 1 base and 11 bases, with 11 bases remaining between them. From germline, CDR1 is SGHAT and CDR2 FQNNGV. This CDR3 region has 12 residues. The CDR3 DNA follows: TGTGCCAGCAGCTTAGGACCGGGGAGGGCTTTCTTT. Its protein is CASSLGPGRAFF.

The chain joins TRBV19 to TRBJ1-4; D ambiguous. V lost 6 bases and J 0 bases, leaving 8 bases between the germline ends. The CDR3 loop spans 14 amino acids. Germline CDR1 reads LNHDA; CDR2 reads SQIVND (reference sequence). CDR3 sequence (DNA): TGTGCCAGTAGGTACAGAGCAACTAATGAAAAACTGTTTTTT. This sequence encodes CASRYRATNEKLFF.

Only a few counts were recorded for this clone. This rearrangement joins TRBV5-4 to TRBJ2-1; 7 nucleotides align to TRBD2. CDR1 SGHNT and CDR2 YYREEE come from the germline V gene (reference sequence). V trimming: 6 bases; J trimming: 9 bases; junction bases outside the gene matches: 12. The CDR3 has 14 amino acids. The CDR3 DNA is TGTGCCAGCATAGGGGCTAGCGGTGAGGGTGAGCAGTTCTTC. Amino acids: CASIGASGEGEQFF. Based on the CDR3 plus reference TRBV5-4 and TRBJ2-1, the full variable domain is ETGVTQSPTHLIKTRGQQVTLRCSSQSGHNTVSWYQQALGQGPQFIFQYYREEENGRGNFPPRFSGLQFPNYSSELNVNALELDDSALYLCASIGASGEGEQFFGPGTRLTVL.

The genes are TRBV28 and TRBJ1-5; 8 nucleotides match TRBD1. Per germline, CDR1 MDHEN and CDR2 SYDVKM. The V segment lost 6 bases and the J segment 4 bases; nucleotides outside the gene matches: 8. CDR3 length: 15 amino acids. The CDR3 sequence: CASSGTGGYNQPQHF. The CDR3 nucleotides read TGTGCCAGCAGCGGGACAGGCGGATATAATCAGCCCCAGCATTTT.

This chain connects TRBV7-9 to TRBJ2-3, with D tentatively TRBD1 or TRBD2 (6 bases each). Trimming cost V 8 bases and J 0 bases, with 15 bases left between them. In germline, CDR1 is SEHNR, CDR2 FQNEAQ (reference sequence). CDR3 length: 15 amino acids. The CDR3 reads CASWGAWGSTDTQYF. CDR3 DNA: TGTGCCAGCTGGGGGGCGTGGGGAAGCACAGATACGCAGTATTTT.

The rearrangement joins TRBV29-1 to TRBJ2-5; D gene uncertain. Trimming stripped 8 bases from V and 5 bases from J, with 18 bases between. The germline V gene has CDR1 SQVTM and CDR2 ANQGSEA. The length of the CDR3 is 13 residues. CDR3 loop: CSLTMWGTETQYF. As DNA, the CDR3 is TGCAGCTTGACAATGTGGGGAACGGAGACCCAGTACTTC.

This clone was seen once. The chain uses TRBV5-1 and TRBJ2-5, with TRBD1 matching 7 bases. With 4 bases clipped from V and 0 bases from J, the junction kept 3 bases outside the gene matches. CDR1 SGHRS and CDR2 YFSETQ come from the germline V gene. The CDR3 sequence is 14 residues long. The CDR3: CASSRGQNQETQYF. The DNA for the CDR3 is TGCGCCAGCAGCAGGGGACAGAACCAAGAGACCCAGTACTTC.

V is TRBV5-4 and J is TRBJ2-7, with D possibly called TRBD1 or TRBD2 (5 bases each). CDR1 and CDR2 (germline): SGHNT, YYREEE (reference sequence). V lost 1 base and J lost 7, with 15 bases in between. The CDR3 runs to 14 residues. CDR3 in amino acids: CASSLRTGAVEQYF. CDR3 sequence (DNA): TGTGCCAGCAGCTTGAGGACTGGGGCGGTGGAGCAGTACTTC. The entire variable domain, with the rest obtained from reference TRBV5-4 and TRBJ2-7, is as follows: ETGVTQSPTHLIKTRGQQVTLRCSSQSGHNTVSWYQQALGQGPQFIFQYYREEENGRGNFPPRFSGLQFPNYSSELNVNALELDDSALYLCASSLRTGAVEQYFGPGTRLTVT.

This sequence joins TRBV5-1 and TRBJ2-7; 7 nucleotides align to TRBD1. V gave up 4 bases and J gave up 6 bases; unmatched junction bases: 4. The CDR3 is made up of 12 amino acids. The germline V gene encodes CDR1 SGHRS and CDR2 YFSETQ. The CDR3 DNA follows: TGCGCCAGCAGCGAAACAGGGGTCGAGCAGTACTTC. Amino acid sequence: CASSETGVEQYF.

CDR3 DNA sequence: TGTGCCAGTAGTAGCCGGGACCCGAGGGGCTCCTACGAGCAGTACTTC. Translated: CASSSRDPRGSYEQYF. This sequence joins TRBV19 and TRBJ2-7, with D perhaps being TRBD1 or TRBD2 (5 bases each). The V gene lost 4 bases and the J gene lost 0 bases, with 16 bases spanning the gap. Germline values: CDR1 LNHDA, CDR2 SQIVND (reference sequence). The CDR3 is made up of 16 amino acids. Full variable domain (remainder filled in from reference TRBV19 and TRBJ2-7): DGGITQSPKYLFRKEGQNVTLSCEQNLNHDAMYWYRQDPGQGLRLIYYSQIVNDFQKGDIAEGYSVSREKKESFPLTVTSAQKNPTAFYLCASSSRDPRGSYEQYFGPGTRLTVT.

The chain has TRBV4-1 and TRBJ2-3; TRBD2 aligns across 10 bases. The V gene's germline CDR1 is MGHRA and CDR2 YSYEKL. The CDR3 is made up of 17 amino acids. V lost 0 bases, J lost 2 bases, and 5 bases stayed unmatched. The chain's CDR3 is CASSQEGLAGVTDTQYF. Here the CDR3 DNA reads TGCGCCAGCAGCCAAGAAGGTCTAGCGGGGGTCACAGATACGCAGTATTTT.

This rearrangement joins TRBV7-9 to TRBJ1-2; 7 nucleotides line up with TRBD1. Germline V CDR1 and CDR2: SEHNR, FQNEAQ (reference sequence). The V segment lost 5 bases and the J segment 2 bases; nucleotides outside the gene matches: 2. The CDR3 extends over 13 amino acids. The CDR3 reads CASSATGNYGYTF. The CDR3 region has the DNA TGTGCCAGCAGCGCGACAGGGAACTATGGCTACACCTTC.